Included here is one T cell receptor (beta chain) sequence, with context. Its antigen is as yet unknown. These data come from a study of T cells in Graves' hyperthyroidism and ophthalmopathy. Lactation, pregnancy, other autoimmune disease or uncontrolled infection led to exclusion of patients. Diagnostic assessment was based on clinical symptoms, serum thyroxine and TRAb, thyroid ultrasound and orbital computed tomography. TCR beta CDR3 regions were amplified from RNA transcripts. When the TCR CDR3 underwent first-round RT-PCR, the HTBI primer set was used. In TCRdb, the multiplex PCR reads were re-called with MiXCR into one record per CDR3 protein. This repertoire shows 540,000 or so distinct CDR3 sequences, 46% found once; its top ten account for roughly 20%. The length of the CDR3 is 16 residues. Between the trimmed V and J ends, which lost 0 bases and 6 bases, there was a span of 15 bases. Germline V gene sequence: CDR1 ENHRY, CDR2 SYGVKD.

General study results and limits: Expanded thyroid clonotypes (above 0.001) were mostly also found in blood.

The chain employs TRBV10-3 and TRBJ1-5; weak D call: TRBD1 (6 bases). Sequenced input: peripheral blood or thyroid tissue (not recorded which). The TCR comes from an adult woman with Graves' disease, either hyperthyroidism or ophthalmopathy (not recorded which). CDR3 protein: CAISESRGGAGQPQHF. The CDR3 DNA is TGTGCCATCAGTGAGTCGAGGGGGGGCGCGGGTCAGCCCCAGCATTTT.